The rows below give T cell receptor beta chains drawn from one sample of a study of beta chain features in type 1 diabetes. Produced via immunoSEQ multiplex PCR; TCRdb's table is partial and in-frame only. Counted here are about 140,000 clones, 10% to 15% occurring once; the ten biggest clones make up under 1.5%. What was sequenced was central memory CD4+ T cells from blood. These receptors originate from a man younger than 35 with type 1 diabetes. Both conserved end residues are part of each CDR3. A D gene is named only where the DNA matches it firmly. Size values are once, few and many counts, or a class for expanded clones, and some rows have none.

TRBV6-1	TRBJ2-7	NA	NA	CASSRGTLYEQYF	TGTGCCAGCAGTCGGGGGACTCTCTACGAGCAGTACTTC
TRBV25-1	TRBJ2-7	NA	few	CASSEYSAGRTYEQYF	TGTGCCAGCAGTGAATACAGCGCAGGAAGAACCTACGAGCAGTACTTC
TRBV7-9	TRBJ1-1	NA	few	CASSSQRNTEAFF	TGTGCCAGCAGCTCGCAGAGGAACACTGAAGCTTTCTTT
TRBV5-1	TRBJ2-3	TRBD2	few	CASSLVTSGGADTQYF	TGCGCCAGCAGCTTGGTAACCAGCGGGGGGGCAGATACGCAGTATTTT
TRBV18	TRBJ1-4	NA	few	CASSPPGREGEKLFF	TGTGCCAGCTCACCACCGGGCAGGGAGGGAGAAAAACTGTTTTTT
TRBV18	TRBJ2-2	NA	NA	CASSVEGNTGELFF	TGTGCCAGCTCGGTAGAGGGGAACACCGGGGAGCTGTTTTTT
TRBV18	TRBJ1-4	NA	NA	CASSPRQTTNEKLFF	TGTGCCAGCTCACCCCGACAGACAACTAATGAAAAACTGTTTTTT
TRBV30	TRBJ2-7	NA	NA	CAWSVIGLGAYEQYF	TGTGCCTGGAGTGTAATCGGTTTAGGGGCCTACGAGCAGTACTTC
TRBV4-1	TRBJ1-3	NA	NA	CASSQPGRGNTIYF	TGCGCCAGCAGCCAACCGGGACGTGGAAACACCATATATTTT
TRBV2	TRBJ2-3	TRBD1	NA	CASSQGAVDTQYF	TGTGCCAGCTCCCAGGGGGCTGTGGATACGCAGTATTTT
TRBV27	TRBJ2-5	NA	few	CASSLGLDPKTQYF	TGTGCCAGCAGTTTGGGACTGGATCCTAAGACCCAGTACTTC